This T cell receptor beta chain stems from a study of cytomegalovirus exposure and HLA in healthy donors. The wider study: When 350 to 500 donors were genotyped, approximately 81% of them were found to fall in the Caucasian-associated ancestry cluster. Findings and caveats of the study: Analysis performed later showed TCR beta chains linked to HLA being more clonally expanded than equally common others. It was in a later analysis that TCR association rates were seen to vary by HLA locus, highest for DRB1 and lowest for HLA-C.

Regarding this clone: Its antigen remains unknown.

V gave up 0 bases and J gave up 6 bases; unmatched junction bases: 8. CDR3 length equals 17 residues. The germline CDR1 and CDR2 sequences are SGDLS and YYNGEE. 60 Vbeta and 13 Jbeta primers were used in PCR. In the source study's methods: The count from a later analysis was some 81 million unique TCR beta chains, 9 million to 12 million of them shared. Clones were read by immunoSEQ multiplex PCR, and TCRdb kept only the in-frame ones, dropping some. V, J and clone size were drawn from that table, and D and trimming were deduced from the DNA. The data contain about 52,000 clones, 72% of them singletons.

The sequenced material came from PBMCs. The sequence came from a woman between 45 and 60 years old in good health and CMV-seronegative. The V gene is TRBV9, the J gene TRBJ2-2, with 10 bases that match TRBD2. The CDR3 DNA reads as TGTGCCAGCAGCGTAGCTGGGAGCGGGAGGGCCTCCGGGGAGCTGTTTTTT. It is translated as CASSVAGSGRASGELFF.